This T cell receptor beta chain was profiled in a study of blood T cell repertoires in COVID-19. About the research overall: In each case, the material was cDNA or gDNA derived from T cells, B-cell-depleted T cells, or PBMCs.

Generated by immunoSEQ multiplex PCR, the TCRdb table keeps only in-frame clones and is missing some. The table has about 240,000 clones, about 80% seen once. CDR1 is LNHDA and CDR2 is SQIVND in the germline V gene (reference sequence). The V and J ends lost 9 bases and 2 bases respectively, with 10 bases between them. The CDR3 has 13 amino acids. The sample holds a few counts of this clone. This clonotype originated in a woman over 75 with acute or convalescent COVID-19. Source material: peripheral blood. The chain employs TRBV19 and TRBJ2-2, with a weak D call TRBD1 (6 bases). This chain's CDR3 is CASSDRNTGELFF. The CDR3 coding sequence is TGTGCCAGCTCGGACAGAAACACCGGGGAGCTGTTTTTT.